This paragraph reports one TCR beta chain. Antigen unknown. The sample originates from a study of Tregs in tolerant kidney transplant recipients. Mixed chimerism was transient after nonmyeloablative marrow transplants from related graft donors. Unstimulated regulatory T cells (CD4+CD25+CD127-), CD4+CD25- non-regulatory cells, CD4 and CD8 cells were FACS-sorted from thawed PBMCs. Study observations and caveats: Tolerant patients' donor-specific Tregs expanded beyond overall Tregs, suggesting antigen-driven growth. Nucleotide sequences could not be compared across some patients' samples due to primer changes. The most relevant donor-specific Treg TCRbeta repertoire apparently came from expansion with activated donor B cells.

Generated by immunoSEQ multiplex PCR, the TCRdb table keeps only in-frame clones and is missing some. This sample has 50,000 to 55,000 clones, with approximately 90% found just once. CDR3 length: 18 amino acids. The germline V gene has CDR1 MDHEN and CDR2 SYDVKM. The germline V and J ends were trimmed by 3 bases and 1 base, with 19 bases remaining between them. This clonotype was sampled from a human patient who received a combined kidney and bone marrow transplant. Part of the T cell pool may stem from the graft donor. Here the sequenced sample was CD8+ T cells from blood (PBMCs), taken 24 months after the transplant. This sequence joins TRBV28 and TRBJ1-5; D is perhaps TRBD1 (6 bases). Written as DNA, the CDR3 is TGTGCCAGCAGTTTCCTGATTGTAGGGGGTTCGAGCAATCAGCCCCAGCATTTT. Its translation: CASSFLIVGGSSNQPQHF.